This passage covers 30 T cell receptor beta chains from one sample sequenced in a study of radiotherapy plus CTLA-4 blockade in lung cancer. The repertoire was sequenced with immunoSEQ multiplex PCR; TCRdb's copy has only in-frame clones and lacks some. Here the sample spans some 60,000 clones, 77% being singletons. The input for sequencing was peripheral blood, taken from a patient treated with radiotherapy plus ipilimumab. The receptors shown here come from a human donor with non-small cell lung cancer who had a partial response to radiotherapy plus ipilimumab.

This chain connects TRBV27 to TRBJ1-5; TRBD1 matches at 7 bases. Germline CDR1 and CDR2: MNHEY and SMNVEV (reference sequence). V gave up 5 bases and J gave up 2 bases; unmatched junction bases: 12. The CDR3 spans 17 residues. As DNA, the CDR3 is TGTGCCAGCAGTACACTACAGGGGTTGGGGGGCAATCAGCCCCAGCATTTT. Amino acids: CASSTLQGLGGNQPQHF.

This chain uses TRBV14 with TRBJ2-5; TRBD2 matches 11 bases. Germline V gives CDR1 SGHDN, CDR2 FVKESK. The CDR3 has 18 residues. V dropped 1 base and J dropped 2; count of bases not matched to a gene: 9. CDR3 in DNA: TGTGCCAGCAGCCAAGGGAGGACTAGCGGGTTACTACAAGAGACCCAGTACTTC. Its translation: CASSQGRTSGLLQETQYF.

This sequence joins TRBV11-3 and TRBJ1-1; 10 positions agree with TRBD1. Germline V gives CDR1 SGHNT, CDR2 YENEEA. V lost 4 bases, J lost 3 bases, and 2 bases stayed unmatched. This CDR3 is built from 14 residues. The CDR3 protein is CASSSGQGDTEAFF. The CDR3 DNA reads TGTGCCAGCAGCTCCGGACAGGGGGACACTGAAGCTTTCTTT. The full variable domain, completed using reference TRBV11-3 and TRBJ1-1, is EAGVVQSPRYKIIEKKQPVAFWCNPISGHNTLYWYLQNLGQGPELLIRYENEEAVDDSQLPKDRFSAERLKGVDSTLKIQPAELGDSAVYLCASSSGQGDTEAFFGQGTRLTVV.

The V gene is TRBV28, the J gene TRBJ1-6, with D perhaps matching TRBD1 (5 bases). The CDR3 runs 15 residues. Trimming pared 6 bases from V and 8 bases from J, leaving 17 bases between. Germline V gene lookup returns CDR1 MDHEN and CDR2 SYDVKM. This chain's CDR3 is CASSPSGGMDSPLHF. The CDR3 nucleotides are TGTGCCAGCAGCCCATCCGGGGGAATGGATTCACCCCTCCACTTT.

This clone was detected a few times. The V call is TRBV7-6, the J call TRBJ1-2, with unresolved D. Trimming left V 1 base short and J 4 bases short, with 10 bases between. This CDR3 is built from 14 residues. Germline values: CDR1 SGHVS, CDR2 FNYEAQ. The CDR3 loop is CASSLDHRSYGYTF. CDR3 bases: TGTGCCAGCAGCTTAGACCACAGATCCTATGGCTACACCTTC.

The chain recombines TRBV6-6 with TRBJ2-7, with 8 bases identical to TRBD2. The V gene end was trimmed by 8 bases and the J gene end by 6 bases; junction bases not matched to a gene: 18. CDR3 length: 16 amino acids. CDR1 MNHNY and CDR2 SVGAGI come from the germline V gene (reference sequence). The CDR3 region is CASGAVGGGPRGEQYF. Here the CDR3 DNA reads TGTGCCAGCGGCGCGGTGGGCGGGGGGCCAAGGGGCGAGCAGTACTTC.

Ten or more counts support this clone. The chain joins TRBV10-3 to TRBJ1-1, with 8 bases lining up with TRBD1. Germline V gene data show CDR1 as ENHRY and CDR2 as SYGVKD. The CDR3 length is 14 residues. V trimming: 4 bases; J trimming: 7 bases; junction bases outside the gene matches: 8. In nucleotides, the CDR3 is TGTGCCATCAGTGGGTTTACAGGGGGTCGTGAAGCTTTCTTT. Its translation: CAISGFTGGREAFF.

This clone was detected only once. The chain carries TRBV9 and TRBJ2-3; 8 bases agree with TRBD2. Germline V gives CDR1 SGDLS, CDR2 YYNGEE. Trimming cost V 2 bases and J 9 bases; bases outside gene matches: 11. The length of the CDR3 is 15 residues. CDR3 in DNA: TGTGCCAGCAGCGTTGGTAGCGGGGAGGCGGGAACGCAGTATTTT. Residues: CASSVGSGEAGTQYF.

The rearrangement links TRBV30 to TRBJ1-5; D not certain. The germline V gene encodes CDR1 GTSNPN and CDR2 SVGIG (reference sequence). The CDR3 is 13 amino acids. V was clipped by 1 base and J by 5 bases, with 9 bases between them. CDR3 nucleotide sequence: TGTGCCTGGAGTGCCGGGAGGGATCAGCCCCAGCATTTT. Its translation: CAWSAGRDQPQHF.

The chain couples TRBV27 to TRBJ1-4; TRBD1 is a possible D gene (5 bases). CDR1 MNHEY and CDR2 SMNVEV come from the germline V gene (reference sequence). This CDR3 spans 17 amino acids. With 5 bases removed from V and 3 bases from J, the gap between germline ends came to 19 bases. The CDR3 DNA follows: TGTGCCAGCAGTACCACCGTGGGGCGGCGGCCTAATGAAAAACTGTTTTTT. As protein: CASSTTVGRRPNEKLFF.

The V call is TRBV7-6, the J call TRBJ2-5, with 9 bases that match TRBD1. Germline V lookup: CDR1 SGHVS, CDR2 FNYEAQ. V lost 3 bases, J lost 1 base, and 6 bases stayed unmatched. This CDR3 is built from 16 residues. CDR3 region: CASSFVGQGFQETQYF. Here the CDR3 DNA reads TGTGCCAGCAGCTTTGTGGGACAGGGATTCCAAGAGACCCAGTACTTC.

The rearrangement joins TRBV5-8 to TRBJ1-6, with 9 bases lining up with TRBD1. The CDR3 covers 15 residues. Germline loops: CDR1 SGHTS, CDR2 YDEGEE. V was pared by 4 bases and J by 6 bases, with 5 bases of the junction left unmatched. CDR3 DNA sequence: TGTGCCAGCAGCAAACAGGGGGCGGCTAATTCACCCCTCCACTTT. Its translation is CASSKQGAANSPLHF.

CDR3 bases: TGTGCCAGCAGTTGGTCGGGAAGCGTCGAGCAGTACTTC. This gives the protein CASSWSGSVEQYF. The chain joins TRBV28 to TRBJ2-7; tentatively, D is TRBD2 (5 bases). The CDR3 loop spans 13 amino acids. Germline-derived CDR1 and CDR2 are MDHEN and SYDVKM. The V and J ends lost 4 bases and 6 bases respectively, with 13 bases between them.

This clone appeared a few times. The chain combines TRBV6-1 with TRBJ1-1; 8 bases line up with TRBD1. CDR3 size: 16 residues. The germline V gene has CDR1 MNHNS and CDR2 SASEGT. The V and J ends lost 1 base and 1 base, in that order; junction bases with no gene match: 5. The CDR3 loop reads CASSEDRGAANTEAFF. The CDR3 nucleotides are TGTGCCAGCAGTGAAGACAGGGGGGCAGCGAACACTGAAGCTTTCTTT.

In its sample, this clone was seen once. The chain uses TRBV5-1 and TRBJ2-3; D possibly corresponds to TRBD2 (5 bases). The ends were cut back, 1 base at V and 2 bases at J, with 11 bases in the middle. Germline V gives CDR1 SGHRS, CDR2 YFSETQ. The CDR3 has 15 amino acids. The CDR3 DNA is TGCGCCAGCAGCTTGATGGGGAGCAACACAGATACGCAGTATTTT. It is translated as CASSLMGSNTDTQYF.

This chain links TRBV7-6 with TRBJ2-7, with D perhaps TRBD1 (6 bases). The V end was cut by 1 base, the J end by 4 bases, with 14 bases between. Germline CDR1 SGHVS, CDR2 FNYEAQ. This CDR3 has 15 amino acids. The CDR3 region has the DNA TGTGCCAGCAGCTTAGAGGGGGTGTGGGATTACGAGCAGTACTTC. It is translated as CASSLEGVWDYEQYF.

This clone was picked up a small number of times. The chain joins TRBV14 to TRBJ1-2; weak D call: TRBD1 (5 bases). The CDR3 totals 14 residues. Germline V gene sequence: CDR1 SGHDN, CDR2 FVKESK. Trimming left V 1 base short and J 3 bases short, with 9 bases between. CDR3 bases: TGTGCCAGCAGCCAAGGGGGCTCTTACTATGGCTACACCTTC. This gives the protein CASSQGGSYYGYTF. Using reference TRBV14 and TRBJ1-2 for the parts outside the CDR3, the full variable domain is EAGVTQFPSHSVIEKGQTVTLRCDPISGHDNLYWYRRVMGKEIKFLLHFVKESKQDESGMPNNRFLAERTGGTYSTLKVQPAELEDSGVYFCASSQGGSYYGYTFGSGTRLTVV.

V is TRBV4-1 and J is TRBJ1-6; weak D call: TRBD1 (5 bases). Trimming removed 1 base from V and 7 bases from J, with 11 bases in between. Germline CDR1 MGHRA, CDR2 YSYEKL. The length of the CDR3 is 15 residues. The DNA for the CDR3 is TGCGCCAGCAGCCAAGCTTCGGGGGGGAATTCACCCCTCCACTTT. Translating it yields CASSQASGGNSPLHF.

This chain joins TRBV27 and TRBJ2-3; weak D call: TRBD1 (5 bases). Trimming shortened V by 6 bases and J by 2 bases, and 9 bases separated the two germline ends. Germline V gene sequence: CDR1 MNHEY, CDR2 SMNVEV (reference sequence). The CDR3 is 13 residues long. The CDR3, as DNA: TGTGCCAGCAGCAGACAGCCCACAGATACGCAGTATTTT. It codes for CASSRQPTDTQYF.

CDR3 amino acids: CASSLGQYNSPLHF. The CDR3 bases are TGTGCCAGCAGCTTGGGGCAGTACAATTCACCCCTCCACTTT. The genes are TRBV5-8 and TRBJ1-6; D uncertain. This CDR3 has 14 residues. V was trimmed by 0 bases and J by 7 bases, leaving 8 bases between them. The germline V gene has CDR1 SGHTS and CDR2 YDEGEE.

The J gene is TRBJ1-3, the V gene TRBV6-5; D not resolved. Trimming took 7 bases from V and 5 from J, leaving 6 bases between them. Germline V gene lookup returns CDR1 MNHEY and CDR2 SVGAGI. CDR3 length: 11 residues. The CDR3 DNA sequence: TGTGCCAGCACTTATAGAAACACCATATATTTT. This gives the protein CASTYRNTIYF.

The table lists this clone with a count of one. The chain employs TRBV11-2 and TRBJ2-7; TRBD2 matches at 8 bases. The germline gives CDR1 SGHAT, CDR2 FQNNGV. Trimming cost V 5 bases and J 3 bases; bases outside gene matches: 12. The CDR3 runs 16 residues. CDR3 in DNA: TGTGCCAGCAGCCCCGGCCTAGCGGGTGAGTTCTACGAGCAGTACTTC. Amino acids: CASSPGLAGEFYEQYF. The full variable domain, in which reference TRBV11-2 and TRBJ2-7 provide the parts outside the CDR3, is EAGVAQSPRYKIIEKRQSVAFWCNPISGHATLYWYQQILGQGPKLLIQFQNNGVVDDSQLPKDRFSAERLKGVDSTLKIQPAKLEDSAVYLCASSPGLAGEFYEQYFGPGTRLTVT.

In this sample, this clone turned up a few times. The chain has TRBV9 and TRBJ2-3; 8 nucleotides line up with TRBD1. V lost 3 bases to trimming and J lost 0 bases; unmatched junction nucleotides: 3. CDR1 and CDR2 from the germline V gene are SGDLS and YYNGEE. The CDR3 sequence is 15 residues long. As DNA, the CDR3 is TGTGCCAGCAGCGGGACAGGGACCAGCACAGATACGCAGTATTTT. Protein: CASSGTGTSTDTQYF.

J is TRBJ1-1 and V is TRBV14, with D maybe TRBD1 (6 bases). The CDR3 consists of 14 residues. In germline, CDR1 is SGHDN, CDR2 FVKESK. Trimming shortened V by 3 bases and J by 5 bases, and 13 bases separated the two germline ends. CDR3 nucleotides: TGTGCCAGCAGCCATGGCCTAAGGGGGACTGAAGCTTTCTTT. Translation: CASSHGLRGTEAFF.

The chain combines TRBV5-1 with TRBJ2-4; TRBD2 is a possible D gene (5 bases). V was cut by 0 bases and J by 6 bases, with 7 bases left in between. Germline V gene data show CDR1 as SGHRS and CDR2 as YFSETQ. The CDR3 has 13 amino acids. CDR3 DNA: TGCGCCAGCAGCTTGGGGGAGTTAAACATTCAGTACTTC. Protein sequence: CASSLGELNIQYF. Looking up the rest from reference TRBV5-1 and TRBJ2-4 gives the full variable domain: KAGVTQTPRYLIKTRGQQVTLSCSPISGHRSVSWYQQTPGQGLQFLFEYFSETQRNKGNFPGRFSGRQFSNSRSEMNVSTLELGDSALYLCASSLGELNIQYFGAGTRLSVL.

J is TRBJ1-5 and V is TRBV7-2, with TRBD1 as a possible D gene (5 bases). In germline, CDR1 is SGHTA, CDR2 FQGNSA. Trimming took 5 bases from V and 4 from J, leaving 12 bases between them. The CDR3 contains 14 residues. Written as DNA, the CDR3 is TGTGCCAGCAGCCCACCGGGGGTTAATCAGCCCCAGCATTTT. This sequence encodes CASSPPGVNQPQHF.

This clone has a handful of counts. J is TRBJ2-5 and V is TRBV28, with 12 bases identical to TRBD2. V was pared by 3 bases and J by 1 base, with 9 bases of the junction left unmatched. In germline, CDR1 is MDHEN, CDR2 SYDVKM. The CDR3 length is 18 residues. CDR3 region: CASSFPGLAGRFQETQYF. Written as DNA, the CDR3 is TGTGCCAGCAGTTTCCCAGGACTAGCGGGGCGATTCCAAGAGACCCAGTACTTC.

V gene TRBV2 combines with J gene TRBJ2-3; D may be TRBD2 (6 bases). Trimming took 1 base from V and 6 from J, leaving 11 bases between them. Germline V lookup: CDR1 SNHLY, CDR2 FYNNEI. The CDR3 totals 14 residues. The CDR3, as DNA: TGTGCCAGCAGTGAAGAGGGAGGCCGGGATACGCAGTATTTT. This gives the protein CASSEEGGRDTQYF.

The gene calls are TRBV12-1 and TRBJ1-2. TRBV12-1 is annotated as a pseudogene. The CDR3 runs to 14 residues. CDR3 DNA: TGTGCCAGCAGCTTTTCGCCAGGAGGCTATGGCTACACCTTC. Its protein is CASSFSPGGYGYTF.

The V gene is TRBV4-1, the J gene TRBJ1-6; D ambiguous. The V gene's germline CDR1 is MGHRA and CDR2 YSYEKL. V lost 3 bases, J lost 0 bases, and 9 bases lay in between. The CDR3 consists of 16 residues. The CDR3 DNA reads as TGCGCCAGCAGCCACCCCGGGAGCTCCTATAATTCACCCCTCCACTTT. Residues: CASSHPGSSYNSPLHF.